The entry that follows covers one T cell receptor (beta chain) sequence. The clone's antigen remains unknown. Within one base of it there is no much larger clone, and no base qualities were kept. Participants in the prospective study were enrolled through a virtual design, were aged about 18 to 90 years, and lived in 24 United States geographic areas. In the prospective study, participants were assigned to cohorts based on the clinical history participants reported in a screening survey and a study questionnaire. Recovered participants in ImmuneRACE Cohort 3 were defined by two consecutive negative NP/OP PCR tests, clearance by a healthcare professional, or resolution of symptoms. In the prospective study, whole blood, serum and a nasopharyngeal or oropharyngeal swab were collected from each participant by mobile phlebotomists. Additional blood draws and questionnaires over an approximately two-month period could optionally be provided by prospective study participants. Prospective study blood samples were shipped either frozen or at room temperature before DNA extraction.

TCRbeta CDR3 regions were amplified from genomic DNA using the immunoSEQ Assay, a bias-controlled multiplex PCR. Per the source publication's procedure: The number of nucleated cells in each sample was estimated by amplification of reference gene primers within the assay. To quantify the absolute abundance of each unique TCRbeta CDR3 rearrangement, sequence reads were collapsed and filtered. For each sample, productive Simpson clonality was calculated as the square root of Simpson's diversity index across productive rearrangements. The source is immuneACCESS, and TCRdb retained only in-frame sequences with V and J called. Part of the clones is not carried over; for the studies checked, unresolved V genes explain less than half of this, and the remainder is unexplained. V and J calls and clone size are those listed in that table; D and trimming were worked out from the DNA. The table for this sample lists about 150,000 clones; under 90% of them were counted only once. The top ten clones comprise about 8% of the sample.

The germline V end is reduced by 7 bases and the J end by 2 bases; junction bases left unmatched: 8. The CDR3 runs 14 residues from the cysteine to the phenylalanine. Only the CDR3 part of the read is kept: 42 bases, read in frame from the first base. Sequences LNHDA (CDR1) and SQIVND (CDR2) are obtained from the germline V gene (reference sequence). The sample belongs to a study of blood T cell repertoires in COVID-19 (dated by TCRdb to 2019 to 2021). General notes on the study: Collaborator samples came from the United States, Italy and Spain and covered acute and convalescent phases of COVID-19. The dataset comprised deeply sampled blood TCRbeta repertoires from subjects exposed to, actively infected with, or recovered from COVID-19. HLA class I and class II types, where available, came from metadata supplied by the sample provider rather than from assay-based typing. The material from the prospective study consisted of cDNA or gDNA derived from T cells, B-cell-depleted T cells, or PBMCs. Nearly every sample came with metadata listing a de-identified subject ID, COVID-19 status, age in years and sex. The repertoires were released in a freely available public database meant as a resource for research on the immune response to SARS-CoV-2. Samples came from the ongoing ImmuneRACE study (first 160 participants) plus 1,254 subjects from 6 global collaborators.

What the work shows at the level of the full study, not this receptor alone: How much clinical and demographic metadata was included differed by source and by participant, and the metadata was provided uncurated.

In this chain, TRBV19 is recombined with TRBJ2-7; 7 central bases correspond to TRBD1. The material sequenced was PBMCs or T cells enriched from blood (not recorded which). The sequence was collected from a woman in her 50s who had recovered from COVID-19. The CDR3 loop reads CASTPGTDPYEQYF. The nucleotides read TGTGCCAGTACTCCCGGGACAGATCCCTACGAGCAGTACTTC.